These 18 T cell receptor beta chains came from one sample sequenced in a study of cytomegalovirus exposure and HLA in healthy donors. PCR used 60 Vbeta primers and 13 Jbeta primers. The repertoire was sequenced with immunoSEQ multiplex PCR; TCRdb's copy has only in-frame clones and lacks some. The table records 210,000 or so clones, roughly 73% of them present only once. The material sequenced was PBMCs. These receptors all stem from a boy aged 5-17 years in good health and CMV-seronegative.

This clone was recorded only once. The rearrangement uses TRBV27 and TRBJ1-1, with TRBD1 identical over 8 bases. CDR1 and CDR2 from the germline V gene are MNHEY and SMNVEV (reference sequence). The V and J ends lost 2 bases and 5 bases, in that order; junction bases with no gene match: 4. The CDR3 extends over 14 amino acids. The CDR3 region is CASSLGQGQTEAFF. CDR3 coding DNA: TGTGCCAGCAGTTTAGGACAGGGACAAACTGAAGCTTTCTTT.

The chain carries TRBV7-8 and TRBJ2-7; D is unclear. V lost 3 bases and J 0 bases, leaving 6 bases between the germline ends. The CDR3 consists of 13 residues. Germline V gene data show CDR1 as SGHVS and CDR2 as FQNEAQ. As DNA, the CDR3 is TGTGCCAGCAGCTTCCCCCTCTCCTACGAGCAGTACTTC. This codes for CASSFPLSYEQYF.

This rearrangement joins TRBV27 to TRBJ2-1; 7 positions match TRBD1. Looked up from germline, CDR1 is MNHEY and CDR2 is SMNVEV (reference sequence). This CDR3 has 16 residues. V was clipped by 0 bases and J by 2 bases; unmatched bases: 4. The CDR3, as DNA: TGTGCCAGCAGTTTATCGGACAGGTTTGCCTACAATGAGCAGTTCTTC. Protein product: CASSLSDRFAYNEQFF.

This clone was detected a few times. The V call is TRBV4-1, the J call TRBJ1-5; no clear D. Per germline, CDR1 MGHRA and CDR2 YSYEKL. V lost 1 base to trimming and J lost 7 bases, with 8 bases between them. There are 13 residues in the CDR3. The CDR3 loop is CASSQVRGQPQHF. In DNA, the CDR3 is TGCGCCAGCAGCCAAGTCCGCGGCCAGCCCCAGCATTTT.

The V gene is TRBV11-2, the J gene TRBJ2-2; D perhaps matches TRBD1 (6 bases). CDR3 length: 15 amino acids. The V and J ends lost 3 bases and 0 bases respectively, with 8 bases between them. Germline V CDR1 and CDR2: SGHAT, FQNNGV. The CDR3 is CASSFGQSNTGELFF. DNA for the CDR3: TGTGCCAGCAGCTTCGGACAGTCGAACACCGGGGAGCTGTTTTTT.

The gene calls are TRBV19 and TRBJ1-1; 7 bases align to TRBD1. CDR1 is LNHDA and CDR2 is SQIVND in the germline V gene (reference sequence). This CDR3 is 13 amino acids long. V lost 6 bases, J lost 1 base, and 2 bases stayed unmatched. DNA of the CDR3: TGTGCCAGTAGCAGACAGGGGAACACTGAAGCTTTCTTT. It yields the protein CASSRQGNTEAFF.

The chain links TRBV6-1 to TRBJ2-5; unclear D gene. Germline V gives CDR1 MNHNS, CDR2 SASEGT. V shed 0 bases and J shed 5 bases, with 4 bases lying between them. CDR3 size: 12 residues. The CDR3 DNA reads TGTGCCAGCAGTGAAGCGAGCGAGACCCAGTACTTC. It codes for CASSEASETQYF.

This sequence joins TRBV6-1 and TRBJ2-7; 9 nucleotides agree with TRBD1. Trimming at V came to 10 bases and at J to 3 bases, leaving 10 bases not matched to a gene. The CDR3 has 14 residues. CDR1 and CDR2 from the germline V gene are MNHNS and SASEGT. CDR3 sequence: CATEQGAVIYEQYF. The CDR3 coding sequence is TGTGCCACCGAACAGGGGGCTGTTATCTACGAGCAGTACTTC.

In this sample, this clone turned up once. The chain carries TRBV25-1 and TRBJ2-1; possible D gene TRBD1, 6 bases. CDR1 MGHDK and CDR2 SYGVNS come from the germline V gene. This CDR3 contains 16 residues. Trimming took 4 bases from V and 1 from J, leaving 14 bases between them. In nucleotides, the CDR3 is TGTGCCAGCAGTGCCCAAACAGGGACGTCCTACAATGAGCAGTTCTTC. This gives the protein CASSAQTGTSYNEQFF.

V usage is TRBV7-6 and J usage is TRBJ2-1, with D perhaps TRBD2 (5 bases). The CDR3 extends over 14 amino acids. V was shortened by 3 bases and J by 5 bases, with 11 bases between the two germline ends. CDR1 SGHVS and CDR2 FNYEAQ come from the germline V gene. The CDR3 is CASSFGGGNNEQFF. In nucleotides, the CDR3 is TGTGCCAGCAGCTTTGGTGGAGGAAACAATGAGCAGTTCTTC.

The genes are TRBV9 and TRBJ2-2, with D tentatively TRBD1 (5 bases). V dropped 5 bases and J dropped 6 bases, with 14 bases sitting between them. CDR3 size: 14 residues. Per germline, CDR1 SGDLS and CDR2 YYNGEE. CDR3 nucleotide sequence: TGTGCCAGCAGGGGTGGGGCTTTGGCCGGGGAGCTGTTTTTT. Its translation: CASRGGALAGELFF.

The gene calls are TRBV30 and TRBJ2-7; D is possibly TRBD1 (6 bases). Germline V CDR1 and CDR2: GTSNPN, SVGIG (reference sequence). The CDR3 runs to 12 residues. V was cut by 2 bases and J by 4 bases, with 9 bases left in between. This CDR3 is CAWSKGEYEQYF. CDR3 nucleotides: TGTGCCTGGAGTAAGGGGGAATACGAGCAGTACTTC.

This clone was seen a handful of times. The chain's CDR3 is CASSVSEGSNTGELFF. The CDR3 DNA reads TGTGCCAGCAGCGTATCGGAGGGATCGAACACCGGGGAGCTGTTTTTT. The J gene is TRBJ2-2, the V gene TRBV9, with D perhaps matching TRBD2 (6 bases). Germline V gene lookup returns CDR1 SGDLS and CDR2 YYNGEE. This CDR3 region has 16 residues. The germline V and J ends were trimmed by 1 base and 0 bases, with 10 bases remaining between them.

The chain uses TRBV5-1 and TRBJ1-1; D is uncertain. Trimming stripped 8 bases from V and 1 base from J, with 12 bases between. CDR1 SGHRS and CDR2 YFSETQ come from the germline V gene. The length of the CDR3 is 13 residues. CDR3 DNA: TGCGCCAGTGTCGATCTCGGGAACACTGAAGCTTTCTTT. Protein product: CASVDLGNTEAFF.

DNA for the CDR3: TGCGCCAGCAGCCAAGTTAGGCTAGCGGACTACAATGAGCAGTTCTTC. Translated: CASSQVRLADYNEQFF. The chain recombines TRBV4-1 with TRBJ2-1; 7 bases match TRBD2. Germline lookup yields CDR1 MGHRA and CDR2 YSYEKL. The J segment lost 3 bases and the V segment lost 1 base, leaving 6 bases of the junction unmatched. The CDR3 spans 16 residues.

The chain couples TRBV10-3 to TRBJ2-3; TRBD2 matches at 8 bases. V lost 6 bases and J lost 3; bases outside the gene matches: 8. This CDR3 region has 15 residues. Per the germline V gene, CDR1 is ENHRY and CDR2 is SYGVKD. CDR3 in DNA: TGTGCCATCAGCTCGCGGGGGGCCGAAACAGATACGCAGTATTTT. Translating it yields CAISSRGAETDTQYF.

This clone was observed a handful of times. V and J are TRBV4-1 and TRBJ2-1; 12 nucleotides match TRBD2. Germline CDR1 reads MGHRA; CDR2 reads YSYEKL. V gave up 4 bases and J gave up 4 bases; unmatched junction bases: 5. The CDR3 consists of 16 residues. The CDR3: CASSRGTSGPYNEQFF. CDR3 DNA sequence: TGCGCCAGCAGCCGCGGGACTAGCGGGCCTTACAATGAGCAGTTCTTC.

This clone came up once. The rearrangement joins TRBV6-1 to TRBJ2-1; D not certain. Germline CDR1 is MNHNS and CDR2 is SASEGT. CDR3 size: 12 residues. Between the trimmed V and J ends, which lost 6 bases and 7 bases, there was a span of 10 bases. The CDR3 DNA sequence: TGTGCCAGCAGCCCACTCCGGAATGAGCAGTTCTTC. Translated: CASSPLRNEQFF.